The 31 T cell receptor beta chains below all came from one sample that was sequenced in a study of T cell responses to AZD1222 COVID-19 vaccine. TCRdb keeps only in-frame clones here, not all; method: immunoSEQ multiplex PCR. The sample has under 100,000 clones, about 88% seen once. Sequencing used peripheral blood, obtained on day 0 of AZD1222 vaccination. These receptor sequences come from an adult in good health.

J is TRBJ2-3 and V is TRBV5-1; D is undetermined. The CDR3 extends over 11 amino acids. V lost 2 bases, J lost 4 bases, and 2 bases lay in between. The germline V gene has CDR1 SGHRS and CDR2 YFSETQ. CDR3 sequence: CASSFADTQYF. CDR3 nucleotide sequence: TGCGCCAGCAGCTTCGCAGATACGCAGTATTTT.

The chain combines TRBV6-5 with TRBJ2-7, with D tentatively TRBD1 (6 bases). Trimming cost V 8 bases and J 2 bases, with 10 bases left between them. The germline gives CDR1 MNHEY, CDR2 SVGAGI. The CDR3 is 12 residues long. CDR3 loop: CASGQGPYEQYF. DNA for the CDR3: TGTGCCAGCGGGCAGGGGCCCTACGAGCAGTACTTC.

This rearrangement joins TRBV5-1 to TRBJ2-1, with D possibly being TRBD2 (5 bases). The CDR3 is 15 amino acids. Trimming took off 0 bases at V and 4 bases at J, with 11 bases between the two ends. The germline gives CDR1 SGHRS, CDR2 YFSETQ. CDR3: CASSLVSPGYNEQFF. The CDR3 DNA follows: TGCGCCAGCAGCTTGGTAAGCCCGGGGTACAATGAGCAGTTCTTC.

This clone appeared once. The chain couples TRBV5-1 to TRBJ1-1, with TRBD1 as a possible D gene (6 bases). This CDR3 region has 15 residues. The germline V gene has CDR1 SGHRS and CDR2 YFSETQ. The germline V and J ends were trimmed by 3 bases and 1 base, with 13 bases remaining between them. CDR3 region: CASSSQGAQNTEAFF. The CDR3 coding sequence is TGCGCCAGCAGCTCACAGGGTGCACAGAACACTGAAGCTTTCTTT.

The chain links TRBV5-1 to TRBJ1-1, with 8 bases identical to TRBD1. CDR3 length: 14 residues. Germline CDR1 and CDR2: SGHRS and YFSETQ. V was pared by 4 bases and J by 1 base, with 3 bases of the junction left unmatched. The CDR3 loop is CASSDGTGNTEAFF. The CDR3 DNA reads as TGCGCCAGCAGCGACGGGACAGGGAACACTGAAGCTTTCTTT.

The CDR3 loop is CASSVEGDQPQHF. The CDR3 coding sequence is TGTGCCAGCAGTGTAGAAGGGGATCAGCCCCAGCATTTT. The chain combines TRBV3-1 (or the pseudogene TRBV3-2) with TRBJ1-5, with a possible D match to TRBD1 (5 bases). CDR1 and CDR2 from the germline V gene are LGHDT and YNNKEL (reference sequence). V was trimmed by 6 bases and J by 5 bases, leaving 11 bases between them. The CDR3 consists of 13 residues.

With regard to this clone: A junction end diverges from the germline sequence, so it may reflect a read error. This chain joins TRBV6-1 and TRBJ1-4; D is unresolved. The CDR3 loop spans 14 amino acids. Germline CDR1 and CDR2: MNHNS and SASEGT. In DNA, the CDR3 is TGTGCCAGCAGGGAAGCGGGAACTAATGAAAAACTGTTTTTT. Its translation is CASREAGTNEKLFF.

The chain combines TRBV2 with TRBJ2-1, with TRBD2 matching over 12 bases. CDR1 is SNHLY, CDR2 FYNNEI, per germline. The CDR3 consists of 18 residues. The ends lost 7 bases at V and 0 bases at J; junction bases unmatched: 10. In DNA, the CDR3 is TGTGCCAGCAAGGAGACTAGCGGGGGCTCCAGCTCCTACAATGAGCAGTTCTTC. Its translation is CASKETSGGSSSYNEQFF.

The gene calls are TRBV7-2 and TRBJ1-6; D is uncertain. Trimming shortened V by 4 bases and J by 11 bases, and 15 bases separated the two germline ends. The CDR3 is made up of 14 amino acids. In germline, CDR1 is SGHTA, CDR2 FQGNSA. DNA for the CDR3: TGTGCCAGCAGCTCCGCCACTTCGGGTCCACCCCTCCACTTT. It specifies CASSSATSGPPLHF.

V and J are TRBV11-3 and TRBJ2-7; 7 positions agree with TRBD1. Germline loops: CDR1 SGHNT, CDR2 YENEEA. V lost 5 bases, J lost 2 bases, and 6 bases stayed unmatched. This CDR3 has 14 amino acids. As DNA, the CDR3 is TGTGCCAGCAGCCACGATACAGGGGCCTACGAGCAGTACTTC. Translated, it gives CASSHDTGAYEQYF.

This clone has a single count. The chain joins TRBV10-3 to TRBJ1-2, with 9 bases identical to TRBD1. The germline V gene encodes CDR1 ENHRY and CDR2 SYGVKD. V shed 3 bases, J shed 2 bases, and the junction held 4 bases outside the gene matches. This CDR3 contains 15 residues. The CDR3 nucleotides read TGTGCCATCAGTGAATCAGGACAGGGGAACTATGGCTACACCTTC. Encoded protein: CAISESGQGNYGYTF.

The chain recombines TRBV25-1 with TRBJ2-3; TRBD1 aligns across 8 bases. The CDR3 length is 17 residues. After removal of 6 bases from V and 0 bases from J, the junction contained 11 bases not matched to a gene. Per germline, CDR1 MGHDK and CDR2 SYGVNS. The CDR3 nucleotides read TGTGCCAGCAGGAACACAGGGGGGCCGACTAGCACAGATACGCAGTATTTT. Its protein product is CASRNTGGPTSTDTQYF.

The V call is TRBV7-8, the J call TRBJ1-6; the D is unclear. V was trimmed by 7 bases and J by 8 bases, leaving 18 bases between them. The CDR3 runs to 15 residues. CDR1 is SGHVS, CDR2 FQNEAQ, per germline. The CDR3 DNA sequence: TGTGCCAGCACCGTCATTGGGCGGGGAGATTCACCCCTCCACTTT. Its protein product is CASTVIGRGDSPLHF.

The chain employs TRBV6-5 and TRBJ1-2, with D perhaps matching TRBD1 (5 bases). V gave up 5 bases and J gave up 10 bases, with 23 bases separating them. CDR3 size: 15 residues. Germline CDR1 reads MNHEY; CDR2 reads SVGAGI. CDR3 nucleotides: TGTGCCAGCAGTACCCACGGGGCGACGTTGAAAAACTACACCTTC. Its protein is CASSTHGATLKNYTF.

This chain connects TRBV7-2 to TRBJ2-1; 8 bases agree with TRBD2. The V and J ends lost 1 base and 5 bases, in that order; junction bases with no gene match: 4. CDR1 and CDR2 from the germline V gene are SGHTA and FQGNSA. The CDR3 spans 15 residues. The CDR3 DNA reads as TGTGCCAGCAGCTTAGATGTAGCGGGGAACAATGAGCAGTTCTTC. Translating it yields CASSLDVAGNNEQFF.

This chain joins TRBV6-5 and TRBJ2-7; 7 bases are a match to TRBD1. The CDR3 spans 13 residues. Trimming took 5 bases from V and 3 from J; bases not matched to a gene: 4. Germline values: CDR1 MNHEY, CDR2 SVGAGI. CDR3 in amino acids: CASSRDRHYEQYF. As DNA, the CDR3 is TGTGCCAGCAGTCGGGACAGACACTACGAGCAGTACTTC.

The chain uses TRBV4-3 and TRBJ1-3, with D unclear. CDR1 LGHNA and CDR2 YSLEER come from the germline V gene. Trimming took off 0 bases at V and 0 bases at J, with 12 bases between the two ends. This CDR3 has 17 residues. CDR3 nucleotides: TGCGCCAGCAGCCAAGAGCTGGGCCTTAACTCTGGAAACACCATATATTTT. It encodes CASSQELGLNSGNTIYF.

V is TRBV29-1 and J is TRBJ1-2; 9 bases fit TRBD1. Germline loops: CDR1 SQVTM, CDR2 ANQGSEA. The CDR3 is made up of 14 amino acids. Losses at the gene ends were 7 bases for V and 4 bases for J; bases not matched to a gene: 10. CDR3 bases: TGCAGCGGAGAGACAGGGGGAGGGATCTATGGCTACACCTTC. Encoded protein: CSGETGGGIYGYTF.

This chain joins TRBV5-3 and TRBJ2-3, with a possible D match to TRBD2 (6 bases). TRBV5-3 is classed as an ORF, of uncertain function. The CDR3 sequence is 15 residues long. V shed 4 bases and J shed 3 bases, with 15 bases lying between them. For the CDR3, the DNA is TGTGCCAGAAGCCGCCGACTAGTAGTAACAGATACGCAGTATTTT. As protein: CARSRRLVVTDTQYF.

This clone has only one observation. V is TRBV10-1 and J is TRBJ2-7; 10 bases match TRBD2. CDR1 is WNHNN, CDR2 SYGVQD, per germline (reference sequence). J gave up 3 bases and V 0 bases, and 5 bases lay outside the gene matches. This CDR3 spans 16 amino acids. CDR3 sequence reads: CASSESSSGGRYEQYF. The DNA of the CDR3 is TGCGCCAGCAGTGAGTCGAGTAGCGGGGGGCGCTACGAGCAGTACTTC.

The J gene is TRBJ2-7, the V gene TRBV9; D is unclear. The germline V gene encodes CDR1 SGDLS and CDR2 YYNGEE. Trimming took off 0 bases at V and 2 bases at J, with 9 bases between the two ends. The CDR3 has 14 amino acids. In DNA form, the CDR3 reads TGTGCCAGCAGCGTAGGCGGCGATACCTACGAGCAGTACTTC. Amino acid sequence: CASSVGGDTYEQYF.

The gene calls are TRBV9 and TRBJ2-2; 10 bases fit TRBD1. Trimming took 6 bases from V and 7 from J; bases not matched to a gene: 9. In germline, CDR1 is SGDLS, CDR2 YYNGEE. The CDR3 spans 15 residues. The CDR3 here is CASTRTGGFVGELFF. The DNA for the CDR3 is TGTGCCAGCACGAGGACAGGGGGATTTGTCGGGGAGCTGTTTTTT.

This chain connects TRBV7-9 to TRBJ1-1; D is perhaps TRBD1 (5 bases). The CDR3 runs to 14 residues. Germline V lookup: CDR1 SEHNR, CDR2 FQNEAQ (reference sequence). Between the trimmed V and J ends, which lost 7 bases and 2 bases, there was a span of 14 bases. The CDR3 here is CASTSTQGNTEAFF. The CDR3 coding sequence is TGTGCCAGCACCTCGACCCAGGGAAACACTGAAGCTTTCTTT.

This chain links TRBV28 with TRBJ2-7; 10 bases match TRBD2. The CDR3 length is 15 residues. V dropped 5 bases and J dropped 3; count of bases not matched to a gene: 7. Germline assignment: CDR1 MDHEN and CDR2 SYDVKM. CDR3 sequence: CASSTVAGGFYEQYF. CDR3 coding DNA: TGTGCCAGCAGTACCGTAGCGGGGGGTTTCTACGAGCAGTACTTC.

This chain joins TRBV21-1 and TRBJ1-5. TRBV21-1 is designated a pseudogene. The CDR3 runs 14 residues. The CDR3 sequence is CASSGFGSNQPQHF. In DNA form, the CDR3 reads TGTGCCAGCAGTGGGTTCGGTAGCAATCAGCCCCAGCATTTT.

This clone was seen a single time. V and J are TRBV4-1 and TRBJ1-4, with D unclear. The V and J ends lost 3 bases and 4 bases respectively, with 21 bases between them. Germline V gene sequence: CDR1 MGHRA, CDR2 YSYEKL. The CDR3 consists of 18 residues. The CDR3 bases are TGCGCCAGCAGCCAGCGCGAGGTGGGGTTCACTAATAATGAAAAACTGTTTTTT. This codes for CASSQREVGFTNNEKLFF.

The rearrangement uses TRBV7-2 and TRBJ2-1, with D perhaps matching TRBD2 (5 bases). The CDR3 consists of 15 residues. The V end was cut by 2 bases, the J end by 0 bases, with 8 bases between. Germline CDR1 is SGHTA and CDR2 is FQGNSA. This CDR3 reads CASSLRGPSYNEQFF. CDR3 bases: TGTGCCAGCAGCTTAAGAGGGCCCTCCTACAATGAGCAGTTCTTC.

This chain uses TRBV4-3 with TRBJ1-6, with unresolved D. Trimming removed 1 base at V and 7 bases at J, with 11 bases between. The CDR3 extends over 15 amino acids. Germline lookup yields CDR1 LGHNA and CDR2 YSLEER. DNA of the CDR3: TGCGCCAGCAGCCAAGGTGATGGTCGGAATTCACCCCTCCACTTT. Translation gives CASSQGDGRNSPLHF.

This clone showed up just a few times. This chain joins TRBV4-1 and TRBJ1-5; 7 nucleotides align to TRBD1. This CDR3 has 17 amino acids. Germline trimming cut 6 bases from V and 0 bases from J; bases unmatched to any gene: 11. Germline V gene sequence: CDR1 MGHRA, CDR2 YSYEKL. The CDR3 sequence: CASRSTRDSLSNQPQHF. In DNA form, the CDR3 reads TGCGCCAGCAGATCAACCCGGGACAGCCTTAGCAATCAGCCCCAGCATTTT.

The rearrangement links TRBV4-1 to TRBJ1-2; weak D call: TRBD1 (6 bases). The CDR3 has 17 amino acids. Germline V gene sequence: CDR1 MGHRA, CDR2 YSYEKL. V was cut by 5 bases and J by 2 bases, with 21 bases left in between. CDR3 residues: CASSLSPESQGNYGYTF. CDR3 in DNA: TGCGCCAGCAGCTTAAGCCCCGAGTCGCAGGGGAACTATGGCTACACCTTC.

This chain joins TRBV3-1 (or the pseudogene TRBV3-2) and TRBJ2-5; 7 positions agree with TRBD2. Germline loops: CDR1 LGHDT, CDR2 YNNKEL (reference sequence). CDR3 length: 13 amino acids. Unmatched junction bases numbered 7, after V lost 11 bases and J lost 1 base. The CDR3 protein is CAVGVAGQETQYF. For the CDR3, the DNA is TGTGCCGTTGGGGTAGCGGGCCAAGAGACCCAGTACTTC.